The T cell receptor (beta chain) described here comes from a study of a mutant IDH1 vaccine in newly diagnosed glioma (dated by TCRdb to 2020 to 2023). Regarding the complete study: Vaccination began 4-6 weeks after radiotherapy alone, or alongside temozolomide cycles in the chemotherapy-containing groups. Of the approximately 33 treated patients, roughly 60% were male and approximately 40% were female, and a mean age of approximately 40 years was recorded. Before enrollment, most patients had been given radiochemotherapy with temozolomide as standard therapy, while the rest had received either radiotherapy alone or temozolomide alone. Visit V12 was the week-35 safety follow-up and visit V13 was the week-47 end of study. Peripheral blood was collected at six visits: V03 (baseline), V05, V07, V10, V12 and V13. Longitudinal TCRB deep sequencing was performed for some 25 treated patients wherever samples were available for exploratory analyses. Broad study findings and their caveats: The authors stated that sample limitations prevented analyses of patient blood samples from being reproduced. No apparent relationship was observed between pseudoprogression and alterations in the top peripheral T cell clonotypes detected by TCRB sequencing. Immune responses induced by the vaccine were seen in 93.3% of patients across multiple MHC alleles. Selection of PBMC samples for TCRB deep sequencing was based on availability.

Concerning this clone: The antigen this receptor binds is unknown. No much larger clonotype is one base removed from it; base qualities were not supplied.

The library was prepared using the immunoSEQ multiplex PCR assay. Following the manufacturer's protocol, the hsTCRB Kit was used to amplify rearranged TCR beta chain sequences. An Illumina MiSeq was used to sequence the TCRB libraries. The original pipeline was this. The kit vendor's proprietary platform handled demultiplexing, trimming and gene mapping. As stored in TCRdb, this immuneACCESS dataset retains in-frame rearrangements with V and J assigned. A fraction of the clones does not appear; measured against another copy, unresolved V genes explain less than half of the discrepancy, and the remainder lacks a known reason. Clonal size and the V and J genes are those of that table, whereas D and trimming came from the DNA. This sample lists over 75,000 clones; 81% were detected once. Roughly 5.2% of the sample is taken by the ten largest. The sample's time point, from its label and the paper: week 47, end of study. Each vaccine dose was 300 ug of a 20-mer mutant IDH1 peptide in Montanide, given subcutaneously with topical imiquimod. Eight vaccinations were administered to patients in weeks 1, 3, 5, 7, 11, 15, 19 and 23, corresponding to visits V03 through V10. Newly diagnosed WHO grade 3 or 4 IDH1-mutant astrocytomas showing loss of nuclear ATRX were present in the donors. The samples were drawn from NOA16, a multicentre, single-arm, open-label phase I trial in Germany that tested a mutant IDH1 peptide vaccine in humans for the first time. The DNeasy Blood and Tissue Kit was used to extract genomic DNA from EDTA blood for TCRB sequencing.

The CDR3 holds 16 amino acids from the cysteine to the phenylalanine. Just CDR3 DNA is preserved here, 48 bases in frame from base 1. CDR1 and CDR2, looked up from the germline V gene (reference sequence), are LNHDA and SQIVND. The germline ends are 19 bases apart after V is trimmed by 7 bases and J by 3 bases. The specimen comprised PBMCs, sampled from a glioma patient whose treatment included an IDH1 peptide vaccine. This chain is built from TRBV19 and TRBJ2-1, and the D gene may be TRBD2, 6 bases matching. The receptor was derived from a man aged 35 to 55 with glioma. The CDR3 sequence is CASTPTSRRGYNEQFF. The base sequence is TGTGCCAGTACCCCGACATCAAGGCGGGGCTACAATGAGCAGTTCTTC.